This record concerns one T cell receptor (beta chain) sequence. Profiled with immunoSEQ multiplex PCR; TCRdb holds only in-frame clones, not every one. The table shows about 68,000 clones, with around 86% occurring only once. This record comes from a study of blood T cell repertoires in COVID-19. The germline V gene encodes CDR1 LNHNV and CDR2 YYDKDF (reference sequence). V trimming: 1 base; J trimming: 5 bases; junction bases outside the gene matches: 17. The CDR3 consists of 18 residues. The chain links TRBV15 to TRBJ2-7; 7 nucleotides agree with TRBD1. The receptor comes from an older woman with acute or convalescent COVID-19. The sequenced sample consisted of peripheral blood. CDR3 coding DNA: TGTGCCACCAGCAGAGGAGGGTCGACTTACAGGGGAAGTCACGAGCAGTACTTC. Translation gives CATSRGGSTYRGSHEQYF.